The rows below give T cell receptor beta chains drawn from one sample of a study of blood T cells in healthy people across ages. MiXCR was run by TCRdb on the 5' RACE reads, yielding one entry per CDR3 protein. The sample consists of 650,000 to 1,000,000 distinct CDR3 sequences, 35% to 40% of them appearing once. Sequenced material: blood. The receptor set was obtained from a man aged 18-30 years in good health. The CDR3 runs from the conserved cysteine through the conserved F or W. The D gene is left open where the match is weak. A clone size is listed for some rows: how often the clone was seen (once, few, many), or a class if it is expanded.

TGTGCCAGCAGCTTTGGACTAGCGGGGGCCTCGGGGACCCAGTACTTC	CASSFGLAGASGTQYF	TRBD2	NA	16	TRBV7-3	TRBJ2-5
TGCGCCAGCAGCCAAGATGGGCAGGGAGTTCTCTATGGCTACACCTTC	CASSQDGQGVLYGYTF	NA	many	16	TRBV4-3	TRBJ1-2
TGTGCCAGCAGCTCCAGTGTGGGACAGGTGGTCTATGGCTACACCTTC	CASSSSVGQVVYGYTF	TRBD1	many	16	TRBV7-2	TRBJ1-2
TGTGCCAGCAGATCCGACAGGGGGCGCGGTAATTCACCCCTCCACTTT	CASRSDRGRGNSPLHF	TRBD1	NA	16	TRBV6-6	TRBJ1-6
TGCGCCAGCAGCTTGGAGGGGGACAATGAGCAGTTCTTC	CASSLEGDNEQFF	NA	many	13	TRBV5-1	TRBJ2-1
TGTGCCTGCACAATACAGGGGGCGAACTATGGCCACACCTTC	CACTIQGANYGHTF	TRBD1	NA	14	TRBV2	TRBJ1-2
TGCGCCAGCAGCCAGATCGCATCCTACACAGATACGCAGTATTTT	CASSQIASYTDTQYF	NA	NA	15	TRBV4-1	TRBJ2-3
TGTGCCAGCAGCCTCCGGGACAAAGCGTACGAGCAGTACTTC	CASSLRDKAYEQYF	NA	many	14	TRBV12-3/TRBV12-4	TRBJ2-7
TGTGCCAGCAGCTTAAACGGTGGGGACACCGGGGAGCTGTTTTTT	CASSLNGGDTGELFF	NA	NA	15	TRBV7-2	TRBJ2-2
TGCAGTGCTACCCTTCCAACGGGGGGGCCGGAGGCCCAGTACTTC	CSATLPTGGPEAQYF	TRBD2	NA	15	TRBV20-1	TRBJ2-4
TGCGCCAGCAGTGATCCTGGGGGAGAGGGGGTAGCTTTCTTT	CASSDPGGEGVAFF	NA	NA	14	TRBV10-2	TRBJ1-1
TGTGCCAGCAGTCCGACCCCTGGACTAGCGGGGGCCTACGAGCAGTACTTC	CASSPTPGLAGAYEQYF	TRBD2	many	17	TRBV12-3/TRBV12-4	TRBJ2-7
TGTGCCAGCAGCCCGGGAATAGGGGGGGCCAACAATGAGCAGTACTTC	CASSPGIGGANNEQYF	NA	NA	16	TRBV7-3	TRBJ2-7
TGCAGTGCTACAGGGTTCGCGGATACGCAGTATTTT	CSATGFADTQYF	NA	NA	12	TRBV20-1	TRBJ2-3
TGCAGTGCAACGGGACAGCTCTATGGCTACACCTTC	CSATGQLYGYTF	TRBD1	NA	12	TRBV20-1	TRBJ1-2
TGTGCCAGCAGCTCGACAGGGGAAAAAGAGCAGTTCTTC	CASSSTGEKEQFF	TRBD1	many	13	TRBV7-2	TRBJ2-1
TGTGCCAGCAGTAGAGGACAGGAGAATTCACCCCTCCACTTT	CASSRGQENSPLHF	TRBD1	few	14	TRBV12-3/TRBV12-4	TRBJ1-6
TGTGCCAGCAGTTTGAGGACAGGGGGCTCGGATGAGCAGTTCTTC	CASSLRTGGSDEQFF	TRBD1	NA	15	TRBV12-3/TRBV12-4	TRBJ2-1
TGCGCCGGCAGCCCATGGACAGAAGATGGCTACACCTTC	CAGSPWTEDGYTF	NA	NA	13	TRBV5-1	TRBJ1-2
TGTGCCAGCAGCTTAGAGTGGGGATTGGATACGCAGTATTTT	CASSLEWGLDTQYF	NA	many	14	TRBV7-2	TRBJ2-3
TGCAGTGCTAGAGGGACAGGGGGTGGGTTGAAGTACAATGAGCAGTACTTC	CSARGTGGGLKYNEQYF	TRBD1	once	17	TRBV20-1	TRBJ2-7
TGTGCCAGCAGCTTTGGGGACTCGACCCAGCATTTT	CASSFGDSTQHF	NA	NA	12	TRBV5-5	TRBJ1-5
TGTGACAGCAGTGCCCACAGGGGAGGTGAAAAACTGTTTTTT	CDSSAHRGGEKLFF	TRBD1	few	14	TRBV2	TRBJ1-4
TGTGCCAGCAGCCAGAAGCCGGGGTTAAGCTCCTACAATGAGCAGTTCTTC	CASSQKPGLSSYNEQFF	NA	NA	17	TRBV9	TRBJ2-1
TGCAGCGTTGCTAGCGTATCCTCCTACAATGAGCAGTTCTTC	CSVASVSSYNEQFF	NA	few	14	TRBV29-1	TRBJ2-1
TGTGCCAGCATTACAGGGGGCGCGCGGAACTATGGCTACACCTTC	CASITGGARNYGYTF	TRBD1	few	15	TRBV28	TRBJ1-2
TGTGCCAGCAGCCCTATGACCTACGAGCAGTACTTC	CASSPMTYEQYF	NA	many	12	TRBV7-6	TRBJ2-7
TGTGCCAGCAGTCCCGTCCGGGACCCCGAGACCCAGTACTTC	CASSPVRDPETQYF	NA	NA	14	TRBV28	TRBJ2-5
TGCGCCAGCAGCCAAGATAACCCGGGGGGCAATCAGCCCCAGCATTTT	CASSQDNPGGNQPQHF	NA	few	16	TRBV4-1	TRBJ1-5
TGTGCCAGCAGCCAACCCCGGACAGGGGGCGGCACTGAAGCTTTCTTT	CASSQPRTGGGTEAFF	TRBD1	NA	16	TRBV3-1	TRBJ1-1
TGTGCCAACAGCCGGACGGGCAGGGCCTCCTCCTACGGCTACACCTTC	CANSRTGRASSYGYTF	NA	few	16	TRBV14	TRBJ1-2
TGTGCCAGCAGCCGCTGGGGGGGCCAAGAGACCCAGTACTTC	CASSRWGGQETQYF	TRBD2	NA	14	TRBV5-4	TRBJ2-5
TGTGCCAGCAGCTTGACTAGCGGGGCTAACAATGAGCAGTTCTTC	CASSLTSGANNEQFF	TRBD2	NA	15	TRBV11-2	TRBJ2-1
TGCGCCAGCAGCTTCAAGGTTGGGGAGGACATTCAGTACTTC	CASSFKVGEDIQYF	NA	many	14	TRBV5-1	TRBJ2-4